One sample yielded the 17 T cell receptor beta chains listed below, sequenced in a study of a mutant IDH1 vaccine in newly diagnosed glioma. The time point was: baseline, week 1 (first vaccination visit). As for treatment: pre-vaccination baseline after standard-of-care therapy. Only in-frame clones appear in the TCRdb table, and some are missing; sequencing was by immunoSEQ multiplex PCR. The sample has under 80,000 clones; 80% to 90% are singletons. This material consisted of PBMCs, taken from a glioma patient treated with radiotherapy, temozolomide or both. All receptors derive from a man aged 30-40 years with glioma.

The V gene is TRBV14, the J gene TRBJ2-1; a weak D match, TRBD2 (5 bases). V lost 0 bases and J 5 bases, leaving 17 bases between the germline ends. CDR1 and CDR2 (germline): SGHDN, FVKESK. The CDR3 loop spans 17 amino acids. The CDR3 is CASSQESLRRSNNEQFF. The CDR3 DNA reads TGTGCCAGCAGCCAAGAAAGCCTAAGGAGGAGTAACAATGAGCAGTTCTTC.

V is TRBV15 and J is TRBJ1-4; tentatively, D is TRBD1 (6 bases). The CDR3 length is 16 residues. V lost 0 bases to trimming and J lost 6 bases, with 14 bases between them. Germline CDR1 reads LNHNV; CDR2 reads YYDKDF (reference sequence). The CDR3 region is CATSRDRGKVYEKLFF. In DNA, the CDR3 is TGTGCCACCAGCAGAGATAGGGGGAAGGTTTATGAAAAACTGTTTTTT. Together with reference TRBV15 and TRBJ1-4, the CDR3 gives the full variable domain: DAMVIQNPRYQVTQFGKPVTLSCSQTLNHNVMYWYQQKSSQAPKLLFHYYDKDFNNEADTPDNFQSRRPNTSFCFLDIRSPGLGDTAMYLCATSRDRGKVYEKLFFGSGTQLSVL.

J is TRBJ1-1 and V is TRBV5-1; no clear D. The CDR3 has 15 residues. Between the trimmed V and J ends, which lost 2 bases and 5 bases, there was a span of 16 bases. CDR1 is SGHRS and CDR2 is YFSETQ in the germline V gene. As DNA, the CDR3 is TGCGCCAGCAGCTTTGGGTATACCGATGGGACTGAAGCTTTCTTT. Translation: CASSFGYTDGTEAFF. Looking up the rest from reference TRBV5-1 and TRBJ1-1 gives the full variable domain: KAGVTQTPRYLIKTRGQQVTLSCSPISGHRSVSWYQQTPGQGLQFLFEYFSETQRNKGNFPGRFSGRQFSNSRSEMNVSTLELGDSALYLCASSFGYTDGTEAFFGQGTRLTVV.

The chain combines TRBV7-9 with TRBJ2-1; D not resolved. Trimming removed 5 bases at V and 0 bases at J, with 8 bases between. Germline V CDR1 and CDR2: SEHNR, FQNEAQ (reference sequence). CDR3 length: 14 amino acids. CDR3 loop: CASSPSSSYNEQFF. CDR3 sequence (DNA): TGTGCCAGCAGCCCTAGTAGCTCCTACAATGAGCAGTTCTTC.

The chain joins TRBV7-2 to TRBJ2-5, with 10 bases fitting TRBD2. Unmatched junction bases numbered 14, after V lost 8 bases and J lost 5 bases. The CDR3 length is 16 residues. Per the germline V gene, CDR1 is SGHTA and CDR2 is FQGNSA. The CDR3 sequence is CASAGTERGGKETQYF. The CDR3 bases are TGTGCCAGCGCCGGAACCGAGCGGGGGGGCAAGGAGACCCAGTACTTC.

The chain joins TRBV7-9 to TRBJ1-1; D possibly corresponds to TRBD1 (5 bases). The CDR3 has 13 residues. V lost 1 base and J 6 bases, leaving 9 bases between the germline ends. Germline V gene lookup returns CDR1 SEHNR and CDR2 FQNEAQ (reference sequence). CDR3 in DNA: TGTGCCAGCAGCTTAGAGGGGATCCCTGAAGCTTTCTTT. This encodes CASSLEGIPEAFF.

The chain combines TRBV4-1 with TRBJ2-3; 8 positions agree with TRBD2. This CDR3 spans 16 amino acids. J lost 6 bases, V lost 1 base, and 9 bases had no gene match. Per germline, CDR1 MGHRA and CDR2 YSYEKL. This CDR3 reads CASSQVFSGGWDTQYF. CDR3 in DNA: TGCGCCAGCAGCCAAGTGTTCAGCGGGGGATGGGATACGCAGTATTTT.

Only a few counts were recorded for this clone. The chain has TRBV4-1 and TRBJ1-1; 8 bases are a match to TRBD1. CDR1 and CDR2 from the germline V gene are MGHRA and YSYEKL. The CDR3 totals 16 residues. The junction had 5 bases not matched to a gene; V was cut back by 1 base and J by 1 base. The DNA for the CDR3 is TGCGCCAGCAGCCAAGCGCAGGGGGCGGGGAACACTGAAGCTTTCTTT. Translated: CASSQAQGAGNTEAFF.

The rearrangement joins TRBV28 to TRBJ1-1; no definite D call. This CDR3 is 14 amino acids long. Trimming took off 4 bases at V and 4 bases at J, with 13 bases between the two ends. CDR1 and CDR2 (germline): MDHEN, SYDVKM. The CDR3 sequence: CASSSLLGSTEAFF. The CDR3 DNA reads as TGTGCCAGCAGTTCACTATTAGGTTCCACTGAAGCTTTCTTT. Variable domain in full (rest from reference TRBV28 and TRBJ1-1): DVKVTQSSRYLVKRTGEKVFLECVQDMDHENMFWYRQDPGLGLRLIYFSYDVKMKEKGDIPEGYSVSREKKERFSLILESASTNQTSMYLCASSSLLGSTEAFFGQGTRLTVV.

This sequence joins TRBV28 and TRBJ1-4; perhaps TRBD1 as D (5 bases). Trimming cost V 2 bases and J 4 bases, with 14 bases left between them. CDR1 and CDR2 from the germline V gene are MDHEN and SYDVKM. This CDR3 has 16 residues. The CDR3 nucleotides read TGTGCCAGCAGTTTACGTGGGGCAGGGATTAATGAAAAACTGTTTTTT. Amino acid sequence: CASSLRGAGINEKLFF.

V usage is TRBV25-1 and J usage is TRBJ1-2, with 9 bases lining up with TRBD1. CDR1 is MGHDK and CDR2 is SYGVNS in the germline V gene. The CDR3 extends over 13 amino acids. After removal of 4 bases from V and 5 bases from J, the junction contained 2 bases not matched to a gene. Written as DNA, the CDR3 is TGTGCCAGCAGTGGCGGGACAGGGTATGGCTACACCTTC. Translation: CASSGGTGYGYTF.

The DNA of the CDR3 is TGTGCCAGCAGCGTAGTCAGAGACAATGAGCAGTTCTTC. This encodes CASSVVRDNEQFF. The chain recombines TRBV9 with TRBJ2-1; D gene unclear. The CDR3 spans 13 residues. The V gene's germline CDR1 is SGDLS and CDR2 YYNGEE. Trimming removed 0 bases from V and 5 bases from J, with 6 bases in between.

This clone was seen only a few times. The chain recombines TRBV6-1 with TRBJ2-3; TRBD2 might be the D (6 bases). Trimming removed 1 base at V and 3 bases at J, with 8 bases between. Per the germline V gene, CDR1 is MNHNS and CDR2 is SASEGT. This CDR3 contains 14 residues. The CDR3 loop reads CASSEGEATDTQYF. CDR3 bases: TGTGCCAGCAGTGAAGGGGAGGCGACAGATACGCAGTATTTT.

The gene calls are TRBV6-6 and TRBJ2-7; tentatively, D is TRBD2 (6 bases). CDR1 is MNHNY, CDR2 SVGAGI, per germline (reference sequence). V gave up 4 bases and J gave up 13 bases, with 23 bases separating them. CDR3 size: 14 residues. The CDR3 coding sequence is TGTGCCAGCAGTTCGGATTCGACGGGAGTCAAGATTTACTTC. Translation: CASSSDSTGVKIYF.

The gene calls are TRBV27 and TRBJ2-7; possible D gene TRBD2, 6 bases. This CDR3 comprises 18 residues. Trimming took 0 bases from V and 5 from J, leaving 23 bases between them. The germline gives CDR1 MNHEY, CDR2 SMNVEV (reference sequence). This chain's CDR3 is CASSLSGPGEDISHEQYF. The DNA for the CDR3 is TGTGCCAGCAGTTTATCAGGCCCCGGGGAGGACATTTCCCACGAGCAGTACTTC.

The V call is TRBV18, the J call TRBJ1-1; 9 nucleotides line up with TRBD1. Germline assignment: CDR1 KGHSH and CDR2 LQKENI. The V gene end was trimmed by 6 bases and the J gene end by 3 bases; junction bases not matched to a gene: 8. This CDR3 has 15 residues. CDR3 region: CASSRGQGLDTEAFF. DNA of the CDR3: TGTGCCAGCTCCCGAGGACAGGGGTTGGACACTGAAGCTTTCTTT. The full variable domain, rest sourced from reference TRBV18 and TRBJ1-1, is NAGVMQNPRHLVRRRGQEARLRCSPMKGHSHVYWYRQLPEEGLKFMVYLQKENIIDESGMPKERFSAEFPKEGPSILRIQQVVRGDSAAYFCASSRGQGLDTEAFFGQGTRLTVV.

The J gene is TRBJ1-4, the V gene TRBV5-5; 8 nucleotides match TRBD1. The CDR3 spans 18 residues. Losses at the gene ends were 2 bases for V and 4 bases for J; bases not matched to a gene: 13. From germline, CDR1 is SGHKS and CDR2 YYEKEE (reference sequence). CDR3 amino acids: CASSFRQGPNTFNEKLFF. The CDR3 region has the DNA TGTGCCAGCAGCTTCCGACAGGGGCCCAATACCTTTAATGAAAAACTGTTTTTT.